The 11 T cell receptor beta chains listed next were all sequenced from one sample in a study of memory CD4+ T cells and cytomegalovirus serostatus. Single viable CD3+CD4+CD8-CD45RO+ cells were sorted as the memory CD4+ T cells. The table came from immunoSEQ multiplex PCR; TCRdb's copy has only in-frame clones and leaves some out. The data contain approximately 46,000 clones, 75% to 85% of them singletons. Sequences were obtained from memory CD4+ T cells from blood. These receptors came from an adult in good health and CMV-seronegative.

The chain carries TRBV11-3 and TRBJ2-3, with TRBD2 matching over 7 bases. The germline CDR1 and CDR2 sequences are SGHNT and YENEEA. The ends lost 1 base at V and 3 bases at J; junction bases unmatched: 4. The length of the CDR3 is 15 residues. The CDR3 protein is CASSLGGGRTDTQYF. The CDR3 DNA follows: TGTGCCAGCAGCTTAGGGGGGGGGAGGACAGATACGCAGTATTTT.

V is TRBV2 and J is TRBJ1-4, with TRBD1 identical over 7 bases. CDR3 length: 14 amino acids. The trim removed 6 bases at V and 0 bases at J, leaving 1 base unmatched. Germline assignment: CDR1 SNHLY and CDR2 FYNNEI. The CDR3 here is CASRGTATNEKLFF. CDR3 nucleotide sequence: TGTGCCAGCAGGGGGACAGCAACTAATGAAAAACTGTTTTTT.

The chain employs TRBV6-5 and TRBJ2-1, with a weak D call TRBD1 (5 bases). CDR3 length: 15 residues. Trimming took off 2 bases at V and 4 bases at J, with 12 bases between the two ends. Looked up from germline, CDR1 is MNHEY and CDR2 is SVGAGI. CDR3 bases: TGTGCCAGCAGTTACGACCAGGGATTTTACAATGAGCAGTTCTTC. It translates to CASSYDQGFYNEQFF.

V usage is TRBV7-9 and J usage is TRBJ2-1, with TRBD2 matching 7 bases. This CDR3 comprises 15 residues. CDR1 and CDR2 from the germline V gene are SEHNR and FQNEAQ (reference sequence). Losses at the gene ends were 2 bases for V and 16 bases for J; bases not matched to a gene: 17. The DNA for the CDR3 is TGTGCCAGCAGCTTAATGGCTTCGGCGGGAGTCTTACCTTTCTTC. Protein: CASSLMASAGVLPFF.

V usage is TRBV25-1 and J usage is TRBJ2-5, with no clear D. CDR1 is MGHDK, CDR2 SYGVNS, per germline. The CDR3 covers 11 residues. V was cut by 5 bases and J by 5 bases, with 6 bases left in between. This CDR3 reads CASSLEETQYF. The CDR3 coding sequence is TGTGCCAGCAGTCTTGAGGAGACCCAGTACTTC.

The gene calls are TRBV9 and TRBJ1-1; 8 positions match TRBD1. The CDR3 extends over 16 amino acids. With 0 bases clipped from V and 9 bases from J, the junction kept 13 bases outside the gene matches. The germline V gene encodes CDR1 SGDLS and CDR2 YYNGEE. This chain's CDR3 is CASSVDLRGDRTKAFF. CDR3 in DNA: TGTGCCAGCAGCGTAGATCTAAGGGGGGACAGGACTAAAGCTTTCTTT.

The V and J genes are TRBV6-5 and TRBJ2-4; 13 nucleotides align to TRBD2. Trimming at V came to 7 bases and at J to 5 bases, leaving 5 bases not matched to a gene. Per the germline V gene, CDR1 is MNHEY and CDR2 is SVGAGI. This CDR3 spans 15 amino acids. The chain's CDR3 is CASNPGLAGQNIQYF. CDR3 DNA sequence: TGTGCCAGCAACCCGGGACTAGCGGGGCAAAACATTCAGTACTTC.

V and J are TRBV10-2 and TRBJ1-1; 8 positions agree with TRBD1. The length of the CDR3 is 18 residues. With 0 bases clipped from V and 0 bases from J, the junction kept 9 bases outside the gene matches. Germline V gives CDR1 WSHSY, CDR2 SAAADI. The CDR3 DNA sequence: TGCGCCAGCAGTGAGTCACGTCCCGGGACAGGAATGAACACTGAAGCTTTCTTT. This gives the protein CASSESRPGTGMNTEAFF.

The V call is TRBV10-3, the J call TRBJ1-1, with D perhaps TRBD1 (6 bases). Between the trimmed V and J ends, which lost 6 bases and 5 bases, there was a span of 19 bases. The germline CDR1 and CDR2 sequences are ENHRY and SYGVKD. This CDR3 is 15 amino acids long. Here the CDR3 DNA reads TGTGCCATCAGGTCCTTTCAGGGGTCGGGTACTGAAGCTTTCTTT. This translates into CAIRSFQGSGTEAFF.

V and J are TRBV4-2 and TRBJ1-2, with D uncertain. CDR1 and CDR2 from the germline V gene are LGHNA and YNFKEQ. V was trimmed by 0 bases and J by 4 bases, leaving 12 bases between them. This CDR3 has 15 residues. The CDR3 spells CASSQDLGFRYGYTF. Here the CDR3 DNA reads TGTGCCAGCAGCCAAGATTTGGGGTTTCGCTATGGCTACACCTTC.

In this sample, this clone turned up a few times. This chain links TRBV19 with TRBJ2-1, with 10 bases that match TRBD1. Germline values: CDR1 LNHDA, CDR2 SQIVND (reference sequence). V was pared by 3 bases and J by 0 bases, with 5 bases of the junction left unmatched. The CDR3 runs 17 residues. The CDR3: CASSIGQGDISYNEQFF. The CDR3 nucleotides are TGTGCCAGTAGTATTGGACAGGGGGACATCTCCTACAATGAGCAGTTCTTC.